The 32 T cell receptor beta chains listed next were all sequenced from one sample in a study of cytomegalovirus exposure and HLA in healthy donors. The study ran its PCR with 60 Vbeta and 13 Jbeta primers. The assay was immunoSEQ multiplex PCR, and TCRdb's table has in-frame clones only and misses some. Here the sample spans about 190,000 clones, just under 80% being singletons. Source material: PBMCs. These TCRs come from a woman aged 30 to 39 in good health and CMV-seropositive.

This chain uses TRBV5-1 with TRBJ2-7, with 9 bases that match TRBD1. With V trimmed by 4 bases and J by 0 bases, 2 bases remained unmatched. Germline-derived CDR1 and CDR2 are SGHRS and YFSETQ. There are 14 residues in the CDR3. The CDR3 nucleotides are TGCGCCAGCAGCCGGGACAGGGTCTCCTACGAGCAGTACTTC. Encoded protein: CASSRDRVSYEQYF.

The table lists this clone with a count of one. CDR3 in DNA: TGTGCCAGTAAATCGACAGGGAACGACGAGCAGTACTTC. Protein product: CASKSTGNDEQYF. The chain employs TRBV19 and TRBJ2-7; TRBD1 matches at 7 bases. CDR1 is LNHDA, CDR2 SQIVND, per germline (reference sequence). The CDR3 is made up of 13 amino acids. V trimming: 7 bases; J trimming: 5 bases; junction bases outside the gene matches: 8.

This clone was observed many times. The chain's CDR3 is CASSLGAGPNYGYTF. CDR3 coding DNA: TGTGCCAGCAGCTTAGGGGCAGGGCCTAACTATGGCTACACCTTC. This sequence joins TRBV11-2 and TRBJ1-2, with a possible D match to TRBD1 (5 bases). The germline CDR1 and CDR2 sequences are SGHAT and FQNNGV. V dropped 1 base and J dropped 0 bases, with 9 bases sitting between them. CDR3 length equals 15 residues.

This clone showed up just once. This rearrangement joins TRBV27 to TRBJ1-1, with 7 bases fitting TRBD1. There are 19 residues in the CDR3. Germline V CDR1 and CDR2: MNHEY, SMNVEV (reference sequence). The junction had 19 bases not matched to a gene; V was cut back by 3 bases and J by 3 bases. CDR3 sequence: CASSLGYRGGARVDTEAFF. The DNA of the CDR3 is TGTGCCAGCAGTTTGGGGTACAGAGGGGGCGCAAGGGTGGACACTGAAGCTTTCTTT.

The chain employs TRBV6-1 and TRBJ2-7; no definite D call. The length of the CDR3 is 15 residues. Deletions cut 4 bases from V and 4 bases from J, with 17 bases between. Germline CDR1 MNHNS, CDR2 SASEGT. Here the CDR3 DNA reads TGTGCCAGCAGTGTGGGCCCTGCCCCCATATACGAGCAGTACTTC. As protein: CASSVGPAPIYEQYF.

This chain links TRBV5-6 with TRBJ1-4; D is unclear. Germline loops: CDR1 SGHDT, CDR2 YYEEEE. The CDR3 is 16 residues long. Trimming stripped 1 base from V and 0 bases from J, with 10 bases between. CDR3 loop: CASSLTTDATNEKLFF. The CDR3 DNA follows: TGTGCCAGCAGCTTGACAACAGATGCAACTAATGAAAAACTGTTTTTT.

V gene TRBV5-6 combines with J gene TRBJ1-1; D is unresolved. This CDR3 spans 16 amino acids. Germline lookup yields CDR1 SGHDT and CDR2 YYEEEE. Between the trimmed V and J ends, which lost 2 bases and 0 bases, there was a span of 14 bases. The CDR3 sequence is CASSFPPVRMNTEAFF. CDR3 bases: TGTGCCAGCAGCTTCCCCCCGGTGCGGATGAACACTGAAGCTTTCTTT.

V and J are TRBV2 and TRBJ1-2; D gene uncertain. Germline V gives CDR1 SNHLY, CDR2 FYNNEI. There are 14 residues in the CDR3. Trimming removed 1 base at V and 4 bases at J, with 10 bases between. The DNA of the CDR3 is TGTGCCAGCAGTGAAGAGCGGAGCAGCTATGGCTACACCTTC. Protein sequence: CASSEERSSYGYTF.

Here the CDR3 reads CASSLVRYEQYF. CDR3 DNA sequence: TGTGCCAGCAGCTTAGTCAGATACGAGCAGTACTTC. This rearrangement joins TRBV7-2 to TRBJ2-7; the D is unclear. There are 12 residues in the CDR3. V lost 1 base and J lost 4, with 5 bases in between. Per germline, CDR1 SGHTA and CDR2 FQGNSA.

The V gene is TRBV7-8, the J gene TRBJ2-1; 7 nucleotides agree with TRBD2. The J segment lost 5 bases and the V segment lost 5 bases, leaving 3 bases of the junction unmatched. In germline, CDR1 is SGHVS, CDR2 FQNEAQ. The CDR3 consists of 13 residues. CDR3 region: CASSPGLDNEQFF. CDR3 coding DNA: TGTGCCAGCAGCCCCGGACTAGACAATGAGCAGTTCTTC.

The chain recombines TRBV15 with TRBJ2-5; the D is unclear. The CDR3 runs 12 residues. The V end lost 4 bases, the J end lost 5 bases, and 8 bases lay between the germline ends. Looked up from germline, CDR1 is LNHNV and CDR2 is YYDKDF (reference sequence). CDR3 bases: TGTGCCACCAGCATGATGAGGGAGACCCAGTACTTC. It codes for CATSMMRETQYF. Full variable domain (outside the CDR3, taken from reference TRBV15 and TRBJ2-5): DAMVIQNPRYQVTQFGKPVTLSCSQTLNHNVMYWYQQKSSQAPKLLFHYYDKDFNNEADTPDNFQSRRPNTSFCFLDIRSPGLGDTAMYLCATSMMRETQYFGPGTRLLVL.

This clone was picked up a small number of times. Other nucleotide sequences in the sample specify the same CDR3. The rearrangement joins TRBV10-3 to TRBJ1-1; D unclear. The CDR3 contains 14 residues. The germline gives CDR1 ENHRY, CDR2 SYGVKD. Trimming removed 6 bases at V and 1 base at J, with 12 bases between. CDR3 amino acids: CAISAGLGNTEAFF. The CDR3 DNA is TGTGCCATCAGCGCGGGATTGGGGAACACTGAAGCTTTCTTT.

This clone was seen a single time. The chain combines TRBV19 with TRBJ1-5; D possibly corresponds to TRBD1 (5 bases). The CDR3 consists of 15 residues. V was shortened by 7 bases and J by 6 bases, with 19 bases between the two germline ends. CDR1 and CDR2 from the germline V gene are LNHDA and SQIVND (reference sequence). The CDR3 loop is CASTQRPGFFQPQHF. The CDR3 DNA sequence: TGTGCCAGTACCCAGAGACCAGGGTTTTTTCAGCCCCAGCATTTT.

V and J are TRBV5-4 and TRBJ2-1; weak D call: TRBD2 (6 bases). The CDR3 is 16 amino acids. The germline V gene encodes CDR1 SGHNT and CDR2 YYREEE (reference sequence). V was shortened by 4 bases and J by 3 bases, with 17 bases between the two germline ends. For the CDR3, the DNA is TGTGCCAGCAGCCTGGATAGGGAGGCAGACTACAATGAGCAGTTCTTC. The encoded protein is CASSLDREADYNEQFF.

This clone was counted a few times. J is TRBJ2-1 and V is TRBV6-1; a possible D gene is TRBD2 (5 bases). Trimming left V 2 bases short and J 5 bases short, with 19 bases between. CDR3 length: 17 amino acids. Germline V gene sequence: CDR1 MNHNS, CDR2 SASEGT. The CDR3 here is CASSETKGGNLHNEQFF. The CDR3 DNA reads as TGTGCCAGCAGTGAAACTAAAGGAGGTAACTTACACAATGAGCAGTTCTTC.

The rearrangement uses TRBV29-1 and TRBJ2-3; 10 bases are a match to TRBD2. In germline, CDR1 is SQVTM, CDR2 ANQGSEA. The trim removed 4 bases at V and 0 bases at J, leaving 1 base unmatched. The CDR3 runs 14 residues. The CDR3 DNA sequence: TGCAGCGTTGCGACTAGCGGGAGCACAGATACGCAGTATTTT. The encoded protein is CSVATSGSTDTQYF.

The chain has TRBV5-1 and TRBJ1-1; D is undetermined. V shed 4 bases and J shed 2 bases, with 12 bases lying between them. The V gene's germline CDR1 is SGHRS and CDR2 YFSETQ. This CDR3 has 14 residues. CDR3 nucleotide sequence: TGCGCCAGCAGCGCCGTGGGCAGAAACACTGAAGCTTTCTTT. This codes for CASSAVGRNTEAFF.

This sequence joins TRBV5-4 and TRBJ2-3, with a possible D match to TRBD2 (5 bases). The CDR3 consists of 15 residues. The germline V gene has CDR1 SGHNT and CDR2 YYREEE (reference sequence). Trimming pared 4 bases from V and 1 base from J, leaving 13 bases between. CDR3 amino acids: CASSTLRERTDTQYF. The CDR3 DNA is TGTGCCAGCAGCACCCTACGGGAACGCACAGATACGCAGTATTTT.

The rearrangement joins TRBV4-2 to TRBJ2-1; 7 bases line up with TRBD1. Germline CDR1 and CDR2: LGHNA and YNFKEQ. V lost 6 bases and J lost 15; bases outside the gene matches: 17. This CDR3 spans 14 amino acids. The CDR3 protein is CASSFRDSQNSPFF. The DNA for the CDR3 is TGTGCCAGCAGTTTCCGGGACAGCCAGAATAGTCCGTTCTTC.

The chain has TRBV5-1 and TRBJ2-7; TRBD2 is a possible D gene (6 bases). This CDR3 region has 15 residues. The germline V and J ends were trimmed by 0 bases and 3 bases, with 13 bases remaining between them. Germline values: CDR1 SGHRS, CDR2 YFSETQ. The CDR3 region has the DNA TGCGCCAGCAGCTTGGCGGGAGACCTTGACTACGAGCAGTACTTC. Its translation: CASSLAGDLDYEQYF.

This rearrangement joins TRBV5-8 to TRBJ1-5; TRBD1 agrees at 9 bases. Germline values: CDR1 SGHTS, CDR2 YDEGEE. This CDR3 spans 15 amino acids. The trim removed 4 bases at V and 6 bases at J, leaving 8 bases unmatched. In DNA form, the CDR3 reads TGTGCCAGCAGCCCCCGGGACAGGGAAATTCAGCCCCAGCATTTT. Protein: CASSPRDREIQPQHF.

The table lists this clone with a few counts. The V call is TRBV11-2, the J call TRBJ2-1; D not certain. Trimming shortened V by 2 bases and J by 4 bases, and 6 bases separated the two germline ends. The length of the CDR3 is 13 residues. The germline gives CDR1 SGHAT, CDR2 FQNNGV. CDR3 sequence reads: CASSLWAYNEQFF. Here the CDR3 DNA reads TGTGCCAGCAGCTTATGGGCTTACAATGAGCAGTTCTTC.

The table lists this clone with a count of one. The V gene is TRBV7-2, the J gene TRBJ1-4, with TRBD1 identical over 9 bases. Unmatched junction bases numbered 3, after V lost 5 bases and J lost 5 bases. The CDR3 consists of 14 residues. CDR1 is SGHTA and CDR2 is FQGNSA in the germline V gene. The DNA of the CDR3 is TGTGCCAGCAGCCGCGGGACAGGGAATGAAAAACTGTTTTTT. Protein sequence: CASSRGTGNEKLFF.

The chain has TRBV5-4 and TRBJ2-7, with 8 bases fitting TRBD1. The CDR3 consists of 16 residues. CDR1 and CDR2 from the germline V gene are SGHNT and YYREEE (reference sequence). J gave up 3 bases and V 0 bases, and 8 bases lay outside the gene matches. CDR3 region: CASSLGTGLSDYEQYF. The DNA of the CDR3 is TGTGCCAGCAGCTTGGGGACAGGGTTGAGTGACTACGAGCAGTACTTC.

A few counts support this clone. The rearrangement uses TRBV10-1 and TRBJ2-2; D not resolved. This CDR3 contains 13 residues. Germline assignment: CDR1 WNHNN and CDR2 SYGVQD (reference sequence). Trimming took 5 bases from V and 1 from J, leaving 5 bases between them. CDR3 in DNA: TGCGCCAGCAGTTCGCGGAACACCGGGGAGCTGTTTTTT. Translating gives CASSSRNTGELFF.

The chain joins TRBV11-2 to TRBJ1-5; D not resolved. Trimming pared 1 base from V and 2 bases from J, leaving 3 bases between. Per germline, CDR1 SGHAT and CDR2 FQNNGV. The CDR3 sequence is 13 residues long. The CDR3: CASSLVGNQPQHF. The CDR3 DNA is TGTGCCAGCAGCTTAGTCGGCAATCAGCCCCAGCATTTT.

In DNA, the CDR3 is TGTGCCTGGAGGGGACAGGGCGAGCAGTACTTC. Translated, it gives CAWRGQGEQYF. The rearrangement links TRBV30 to TRBJ2-5; 9 nucleotides agree with TRBD1. The tail of the sequence fits TRBJ2-7 better, so the J call may be wrong. The CDR3 totals 11 residues. Germline lookup yields CDR1 GTSNPN and CDR2 SVGIG (reference sequence).

The chain employs TRBV15 and TRBJ2-5; 14 bases agree with TRBD2. V gave up 5 bases and J gave up 2 bases; unmatched junction bases: 10. Germline V gene lookup returns CDR1 LNHNV and CDR2 YYDKDF (reference sequence). The CDR3 sequence is 18 residues long. The CDR3 region has the DNA TGTGCCACCAGCGGGAGTCTATGGACTAGCGGGGGGCAAGAGACCCAGTACTTC. Amino acid sequence: CATSGSLWTSGGQETQYF.

The genes are TRBV6-6 and TRBJ1-5; D possibly corresponds to TRBD1 (6 bases). The CDR3 contains 13 residues. Germline V gene data show CDR1 as MNHNY and CDR2 as SVGAGI (reference sequence). V lost 4 bases and J 3 bases, leaving 7 bases between the germline ends. DNA for the CDR3: TGTGCCAGCAGTTCAGGGGCCAATCAGCCCCAGCATTTT. Amino acids: CASSSGANQPQHF.

The table lists this clone with a count of one. At one of its ends the junction is not consistent with the germline gene, which may arise from a read error. The same CDR3 can be traced to other DNA sequences in this sample. The chain has TRBV6-1 and TRBJ2-2, with TRBD1 matching over 9 bases. CDR1 is MNHNS and CDR2 is SASEGT in the germline V gene. The CDR3 has 13 amino acids. As DNA, the CDR3 is TGCGCCGGCCGGGACAGGGCCCCCGGGGAGCTGTTTTTT. It specifies CAGRDRAPGELFF.

V and J are TRBV6-1 and TRBJ2-3; 7 positions agree with TRBD1. CDR1 MNHNS and CDR2 SASEGT come from the germline V gene. This CDR3 comprises 15 residues. The trim removed 2 bases at V and 6 bases at J, leaving 8 bases unmatched. This CDR3 reads CASSEFRGRGDTQYF. The DNA for the CDR3 is TGTGCCAGCAGTGAATTCAGGGGGAGAGGGGATACGCAGTATTTT.

This clone was seen only a few times. The chain has TRBV6-5 and TRBJ2-4; the D gene is possibly TRBD2 (5 bases). Trimming cost V 5 bases and J 11 bases, with 10 bases left between them. The CDR3 is 11 amino acids. CDR1 and CDR2 (germline): MNHEY, SVGAGI. CDR3 residues: CASSEAAFQYF. The DNA of the CDR3 is TGTGCCAGCAGTGAAGCGGCCTTTCAGTACTTC.